One and the same sample provided the 14 T cell receptor beta chains below, sequenced in a study of T-cell reconstitution after alpha-beta-depleted transplantation in children. Molecular barcoding with unique molecular identifiers was used for the TCRbeta library. TCRdb reprocessed the PCR reads via MiXCR and lists one record per CDR3 protein. The table records fewer than 90,000 distinct CDR3 sequences, 6% to 8.5% of them present only once. The sequenced sample was PBMCs from the stem cell graft donor, obtained from the stem cell graft. These receptors originate from a human donor who donated a stem cell graft to a child with acute lymphoblastic leukemia.

The sample holds many counts of this clonotype. The J gene is TRBJ1-1, the V gene TRBV25-1, with unresolved D. V was cut by 6 bases and J by 1 base, with 9 bases left in between. Germline assignment: CDR1 MGHDK and CDR2 SYGVNS. The CDR3 covers 13 residues. The CDR3 is CASRKIGNTEAFF. The CDR3 DNA sequence: TGTGCCAGCAGGAAAATTGGGAACACTGAAGCTTTCTTT.

The chain recombines TRBV5-1 with TRBJ2-1; 9 positions agree with TRBD2. Germline V CDR1 and CDR2: SGHRS, YFSETQ. After removal of 1 base from V and 8 bases from J, the junction contained 7 bases not matched to a gene. This CDR3 region has 15 residues. In DNA, the CDR3 is TGCGCCAGCAGCTTGTGGGCTAGCGGGGCTTATGAGCAGTTCTTC. It specifies CASSLWASGAYEQFF.

This clonotype was picked up a small number of times. The genes are TRBV29-1 and TRBJ2-7; 7 bases agree with TRBD1. This CDR3 spans 13 amino acids. Per the germline V gene, CDR1 is SQVTM and CDR2 is ANQGSEA. The V and J ends lost 1 base and 2 bases, in that order; junction bases with no gene match: 2. The CDR3 loop reads CSVEGTGAYEQYF. The CDR3 DNA reads TGCAGCGTTGAAGGGACAGGAGCCTACGAGCAGTACTTC.

This clonotype is categorized as medium-sized. The gene calls are TRBV7-6 and TRBJ1-1; D is possibly TRBD1 (5 bases). The CDR3 consists of 15 residues. V shed 5 bases and J shed 0 bases, with 13 bases lying between them. From germline, CDR1 is SGHVS and CDR2 FNYEAQ. The chain's CDR3 is CASSLGTNLNTEAFF. Written as DNA, the CDR3 is TGTGCCAGCAGCCTAGGGACTAACTTGAACACTGAAGCTTTCTTT.

This clonotype was detected ten times or more. This rearrangement joins TRBV3-1 to TRBJ1-6, with no clear D. There are 12 residues in the CDR3. Germline-derived CDR1 and CDR2 are LGHDT and YNNKEL (reference sequence). Trimming removed 1 base from V and 10 bases from J, with 5 bases in between. This CDR3 is CASSQGGSPLHF. As DNA, the CDR3 is TGTGCCAGCAGCCAAGGAGGGTCACCCCTCCACTTT.

The rearrangement links TRBV11-1 to TRBJ2-1, with 12 bases lining up with TRBD2. Germline-derived CDR1 and CDR2 are SGHAT and FQDESV (reference sequence). After removal of 1 base from V and 11 bases from J, the junction contained 6 bases not matched to a gene. This CDR3 spans 15 amino acids. CDR3: CASSLGPSGGAKQFF. The CDR3 DNA sequence: TGTGCCAGCAGCTTAGGGCCTAGCGGGGGGGCGAAGCAGTTCTTC.

This clonotype has a count of ten or more. J is TRBJ1-1 and V is TRBV29-1; 7 nucleotides align to TRBD1. CDR1 is SQVTM, CDR2 ANQGSEA, per germline. With V trimmed by 5 bases and J by 5 bases, 17 bases remained unmatched. The CDR3 spans 16 residues. The DNA of the CDR3 is TGCAGCGTTCTAAAGGACTACAGGGGCCAGAGGACTGAAGCTTTCTTT. The encoded protein is CSVLKDYRGQRTEAFF. Full variable domain (outside the CDR3, taken from reference TRBV29-1 and TRBJ1-1): SAVISQKPSRDICQRGTSLTIQCQVDSQVTMMFWYRQQPGQSLTLIATANQGSEATYESGFVIDKFPISRPNLTFSTLTVSNMSPEDSSIYLCSVLKDYRGQRTEAFFGQGTRLTVV.

The CDR3 region has the DNA TGTGCCACCAGCAGTAGATCGTCGGGAGAGACCCAGTACTTC. Translated, it gives CATSSRSSGETQYF. The chain joins TRBV15 to TRBJ2-5; no clear D gene. CDR3 length equals 14 residues. The V gene lost 3 bases and the J gene lost 4 bases, with 12 bases spanning the gap. Germline V gives CDR1 LNHNV, CDR2 YYDKDF (reference sequence).

This clonotype was detected ten times or more. The V call is TRBV24-1, the J call TRBJ1-1; the match to TRBD1 covers 7 bases. V dropped 4 bases and J dropped 7; count of bases not matched to a gene: 5. The CDR3 is made up of 13 amino acids. Germline loops: CDR1 KGHDR, CDR2 SFDVKD. DNA of the CDR3: TGTGCCACCAGTGACCGGACAGGAATTGAAGCTTTCTTT. Its protein is CATSDRTGIEAFF.

This clonotype was recorded at least ten times. V gene TRBV29-1 combines with J gene TRBJ1-1; D perhaps matches TRBD1 (6 bases). This CDR3 contains 11 residues. CDR1 is SQVTM, CDR2 ANQGSEA, per germline. Trimming cost V 4 bases and J 8 bases, with 11 bases left between them. The CDR3 here is CSVGGGSEAFF. CDR3 in DNA: TGCAGCGTTGGGGGGGGCTCGGAAGCTTTCTTT.

This clonotype was seen only a few times. The rearrangement joins TRBV12-3 or TRBV12-4 to TRBJ1-6; maybe TRBD1 (6 bases). The CDR3 has 13 residues. Trimming pared 8 bases from V and 7 bases from J, leaving 12 bases between. The CDR3 is CASWTVGNSPLHF. The DNA for the CDR3 is TGTGCCAGCTGGACAGTGGGGAATTCACCCCTCCACTTT.

This clonotype was detected ten times or more. This CDR3 is CASSQDKTFYGYTF. In nucleotides, the CDR3 is TGCGCCAGCAGCCAAGACAAAACTTTCTATGGCTACACCTTC. The V and J genes are TRBV4-3 and TRBJ1-2; D gene ambiguous. Germline V CDR1 and CDR2: LGHNA, YSLEER. V was cut by 0 bases and J by 4 bases, with 9 bases left in between. The CDR3 is 14 residues long.

This clonotype has just a few counts. The chain joins TRBV15 to TRBJ2-7; TRBD2 matches 7 bases. This CDR3 has 16 residues. J lost 3 bases, V lost 0 bases, and 8 bases had no gene match. Germline V gene sequence: CDR1 LNHNV, CDR2 YYDKDF (reference sequence). The CDR3 reads CATSRDRAGDRYEQYF. For the CDR3, the DNA is TGTGCCACCAGCAGAGATCGGGCGGGGGACCGCTACGAGCAGTACTTC. The full variable domain, completed using reference TRBV15 and TRBJ2-7, is DAMVIQNPRYQVTQFGKPVTLSCSQTLNHNVMYWYQQKSSQAPKLLFHYYDKDFNNEADTPDNFQSRRPNTSFCFLDIRSPGLGDTAMYLCATSRDRAGDRYEQYFGPGTRLTVT.

Only a few counts were recorded for this clonotype. The gene calls are TRBV9 and TRBJ2-5; 8 bases match TRBD1. V gave up 2 bases and J gave up 5 bases; unmatched junction bases: 8. The V gene's germline CDR1 is SGDLS and CDR2 YYNGEE. This CDR3 spans 15 amino acids. In DNA form, the CDR3 reads TGTGCCAGCAGCGTTTCTCGGACAGGGTCGGAGACCCAGTACTTC. The encoded protein is CASSVSRTGSETQYF.